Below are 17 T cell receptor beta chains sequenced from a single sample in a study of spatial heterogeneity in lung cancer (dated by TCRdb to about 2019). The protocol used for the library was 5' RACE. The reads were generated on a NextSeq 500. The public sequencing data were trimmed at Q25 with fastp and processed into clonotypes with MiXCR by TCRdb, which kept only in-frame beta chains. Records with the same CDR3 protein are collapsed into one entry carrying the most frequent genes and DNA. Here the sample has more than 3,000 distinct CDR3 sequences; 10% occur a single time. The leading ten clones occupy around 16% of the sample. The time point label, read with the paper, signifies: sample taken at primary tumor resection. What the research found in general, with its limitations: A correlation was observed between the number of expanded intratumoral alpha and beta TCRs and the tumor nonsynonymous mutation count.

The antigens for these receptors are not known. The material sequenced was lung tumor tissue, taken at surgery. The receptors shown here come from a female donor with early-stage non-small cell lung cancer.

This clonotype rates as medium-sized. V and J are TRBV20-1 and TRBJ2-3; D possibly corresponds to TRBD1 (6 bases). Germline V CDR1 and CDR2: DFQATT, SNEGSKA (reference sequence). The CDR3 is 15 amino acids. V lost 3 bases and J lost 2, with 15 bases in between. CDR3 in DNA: TGCAGTGCTAGCCGGACAGTCACCTACACAGATACGCAGTATTTT. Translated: CSASRTVTYTDTQYF.

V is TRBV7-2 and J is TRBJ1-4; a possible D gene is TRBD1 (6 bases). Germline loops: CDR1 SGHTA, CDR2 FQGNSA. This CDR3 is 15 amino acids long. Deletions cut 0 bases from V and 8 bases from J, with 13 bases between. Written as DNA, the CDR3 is TGTGCCAGCAGCTTAGCATGGTCCCAGGGGGAAAAACTGTTTTTT. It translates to CASSLAWSQGEKLFF.

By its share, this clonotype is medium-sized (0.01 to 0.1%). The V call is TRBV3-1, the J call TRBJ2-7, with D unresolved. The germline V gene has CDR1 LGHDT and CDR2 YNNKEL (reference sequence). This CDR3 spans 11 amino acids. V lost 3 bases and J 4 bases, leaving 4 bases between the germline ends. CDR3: CASSQGYEQYF. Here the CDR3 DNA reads TGTGCCAGCAGCCAGGGTTACGAGCAGTACTTC.

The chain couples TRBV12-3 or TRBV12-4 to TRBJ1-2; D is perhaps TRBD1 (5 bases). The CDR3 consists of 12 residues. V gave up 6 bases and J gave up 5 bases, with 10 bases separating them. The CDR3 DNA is TGTGCCAGCAGCGGGACTCAGTATGGCTACACCTTC. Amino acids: CASSGTQYGYTF.

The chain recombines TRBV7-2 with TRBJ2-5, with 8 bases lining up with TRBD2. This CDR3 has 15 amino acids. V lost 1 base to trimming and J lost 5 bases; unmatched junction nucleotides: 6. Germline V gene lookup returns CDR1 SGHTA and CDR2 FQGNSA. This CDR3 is CASSLDVTSVETQYF. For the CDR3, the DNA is TGTGCCAGCAGCTTAGATGTGACTAGCGTTGAGACCCAGTACTTC.

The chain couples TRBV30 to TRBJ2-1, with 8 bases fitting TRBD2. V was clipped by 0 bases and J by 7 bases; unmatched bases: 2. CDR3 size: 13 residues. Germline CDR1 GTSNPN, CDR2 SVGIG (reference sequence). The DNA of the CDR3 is TGTGCCTGGAGTGTAGGCGGGGGGAATGAGCAGTTCTTC. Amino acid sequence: CAWSVGGGNEQFF.

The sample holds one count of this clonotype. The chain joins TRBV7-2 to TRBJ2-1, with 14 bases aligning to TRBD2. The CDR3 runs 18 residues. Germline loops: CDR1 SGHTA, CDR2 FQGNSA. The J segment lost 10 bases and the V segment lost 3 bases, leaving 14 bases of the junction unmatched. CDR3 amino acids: CASSFNGLAGGPLQEQFF. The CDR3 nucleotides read TGTGCCAGCAGCTTCAATGGACTAGCGGGGGGTCCCCTCCAAGAGCAGTTCTTC. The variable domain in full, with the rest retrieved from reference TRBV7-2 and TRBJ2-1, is GAGVSQSPSNKVTEKGKDVELRCDPISGHTALYWYRQSLGQGLEFLIYFQGNSAPDKSGLPSDRFSAERTGGSVSTLTIQRTQQEDSAVYLCASSFNGLAGGPLQEQFFGPGTRLTVL.

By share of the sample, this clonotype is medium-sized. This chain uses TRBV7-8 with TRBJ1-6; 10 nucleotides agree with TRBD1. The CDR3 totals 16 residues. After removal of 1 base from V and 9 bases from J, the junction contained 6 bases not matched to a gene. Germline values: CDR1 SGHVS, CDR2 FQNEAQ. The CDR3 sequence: CASSLVGTGDRSPLHF. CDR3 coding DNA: TGTGCCAGCAGCTTAGTCGGGACAGGGGATCGTTCACCCCTCCACTTT.

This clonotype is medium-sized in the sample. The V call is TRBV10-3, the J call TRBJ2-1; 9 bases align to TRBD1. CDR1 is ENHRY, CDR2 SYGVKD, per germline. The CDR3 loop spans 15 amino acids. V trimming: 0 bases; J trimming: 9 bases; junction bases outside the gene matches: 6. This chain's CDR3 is CAISESRDRVREQFF. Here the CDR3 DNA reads TGTGCCATCAGTGAGTCCCGGGACAGGGTTCGTGAGCAGTTCTTC.

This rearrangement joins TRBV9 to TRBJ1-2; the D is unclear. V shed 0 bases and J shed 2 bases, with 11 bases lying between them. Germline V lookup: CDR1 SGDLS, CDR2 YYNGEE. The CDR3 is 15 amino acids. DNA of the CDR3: TGTGCCAGCAGCGTAGGTCCAACCCTGAACTATGGCTACACCTTC. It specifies CASSVGPTLNYGYTF. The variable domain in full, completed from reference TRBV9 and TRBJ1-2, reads DSGVTQTPKHLITATGQRVTLRCSPRSGDLSVYWYQQSLDQGLQFLIQYYNGEERAKGNILERFSAQQFPDLHSELNLSSLELGDSALYFCASSVGPTLNYGYTFGSGTRLTVV.

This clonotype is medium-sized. The DNA for the CDR3 is TGTGCCAGCAGCATCAGGGGGCGGGGTGAAAAACTGTTTTTT. This encodes CASSIRGRGEKLFF. J is TRBJ1-4 and V is TRBV7-2, with TRBD1 matching over 8 bases. The trim removed 5 bases at V and 7 bases at J, leaving 6 bases unmatched. The CDR3 is made up of 14 amino acids. Germline assignment: CDR1 SGHTA and CDR2 FQGNSA.

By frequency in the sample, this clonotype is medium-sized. The CDR3 loop reads CASSGDRVYGYTF. In nucleotides, the CDR3 is TGTGCCAGTAGTGGGGACAGGGTCTATGGCTACACCTTC. The chain carries TRBV19 and TRBJ1-2, with 9 bases aligning to TRBD1. J was trimmed by 4 bases and V by 5 bases; bases with no gene match: 2. Germline CDR1 LNHDA, CDR2 SQIVND (reference sequence). The CDR3 runs 13 residues.

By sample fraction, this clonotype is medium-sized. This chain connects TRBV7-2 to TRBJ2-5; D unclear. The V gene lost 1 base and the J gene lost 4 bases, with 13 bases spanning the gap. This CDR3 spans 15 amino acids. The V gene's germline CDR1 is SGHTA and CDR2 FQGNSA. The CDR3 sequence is CASSLDIYPTETQYF. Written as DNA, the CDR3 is TGTGCCAGCAGCTTAGATATTTACCCAACAGAGACCCAGTACTTC. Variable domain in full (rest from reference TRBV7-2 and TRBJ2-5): GAGVSQSPSNKVTEKGKDVELRCDPISGHTALYWYRQSLGQGLEFLIYFQGNSAPDKSGLPSDRFSAERTGGSVSTLTIQRTQQEDSAVYLCASSLDIYPTETQYFGPGTRLLVL.

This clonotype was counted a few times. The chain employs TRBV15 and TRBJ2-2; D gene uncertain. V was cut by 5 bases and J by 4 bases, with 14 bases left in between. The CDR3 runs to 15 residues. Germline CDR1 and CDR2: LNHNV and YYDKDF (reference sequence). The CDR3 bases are TGTGCCACCAGCCTCTCTGGCCTGGCCACCGGGGAGCTGTTTTTT. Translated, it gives CATSLSGLATGELFF.

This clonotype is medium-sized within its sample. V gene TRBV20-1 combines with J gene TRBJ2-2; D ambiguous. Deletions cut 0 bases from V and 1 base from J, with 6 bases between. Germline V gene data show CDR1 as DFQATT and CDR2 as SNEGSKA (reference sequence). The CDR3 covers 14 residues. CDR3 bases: TGCAGTGCTAGAGAAACAGAGAACACCGGGGAGCTGTTTTTT. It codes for CSARETENTGELFF.

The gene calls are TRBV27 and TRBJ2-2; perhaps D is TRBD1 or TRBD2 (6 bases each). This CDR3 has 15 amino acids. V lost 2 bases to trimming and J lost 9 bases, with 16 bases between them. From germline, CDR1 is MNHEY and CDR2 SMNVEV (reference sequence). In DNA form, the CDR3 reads TGTGCCAGCAGTTTAAGGGGGGCGTTATCCTGGGAGCTGTTTTTT. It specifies CASSLRGALSWELFF.

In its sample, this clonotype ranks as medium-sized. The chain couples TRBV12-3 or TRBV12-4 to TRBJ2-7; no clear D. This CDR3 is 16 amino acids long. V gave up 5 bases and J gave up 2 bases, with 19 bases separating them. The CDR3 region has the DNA TGTGCCAGCAGTCCCAAGGACCGACCCCTCCCCTACGAGCAGTACTTC. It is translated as CASSPKDRPLPYEQYF.